These 11 T cell receptor beta chains were all obtained from the same sample, sequenced in a study of CD8 T cells in ankylosing spondylitis. Regarding the study as a whole: Typical of ankylosing spondylitis blood, it appeared, was a TCR beta motif of under 10 highly homologous variants.

TCRdb itself ran the 5' RACE reads through MiXCR, one entry per CDR3 protein. The sample has 500,000 to 650,000 distinct CDR3 sequences; about 5% are singletons. Their target antigens are unknown. The sample was blood, either unsorted or a sorted T cell fraction (not recorded which). The receptors were sampled from a male donor with ankylosing spondylitis.

This clonotype has only a few counts. The rearrangement links TRBV6-1 to TRBJ1-1; no clear D. Germline V gene sequence: CDR1 MNHNS, CDR2 SASEGT. V lost 7 bases to trimming and J lost 2 bases, with 14 bases between them. The CDR3 loop spans 14 amino acids. The CDR3 DNA reads as TGTGCCAGCACCGGCGCGGAGCCCAACACTGAAGCTTTCTTT. It encodes CASTGAEPNTEAFF.

The chain links TRBV12-3 or TRBV12-4 to TRBJ2-3; D perhaps matches TRBD2 (6 bases). V lost 2 bases, J lost 1 base, and 22 bases lay in between. The CDR3 length is 19 residues. The CDR3 loop is CASSLIPDRLGYGTDTQYF. CDR3 nucleotides: TGTGCCAGCAGTTTAATCCCTGACAGACTAGGATATGGCACAGATACGCAGTATTTT.

The chain couples TRBV6-5 to TRBJ2-7, with D unclear. Trimming cost V 2 bases and J 6 bases, with 8 bases left between them. The CDR3 spans 12 residues. Germline V gene lookup returns CDR1 MNHEY and CDR2 SVGAGI. DNA of the CDR3: TGTGCCAGCAGTTACGCGTGGGGCGAGCAGTACTTC. Translating gives CASSYAWGEQYF.

Ten or more counts support this clonotype. The chain links TRBV12-3 or TRBV12-4 to TRBJ2-1; weak D call: TRBD1 (5 bases). V lost 2 bases, J lost 2 bases, and 10 bases lay in between. The CDR3 extends over 15 amino acids. CDR3: CASSLIRVTYNEQFF. The CDR3 coding sequence is TGTGCCAGCAGTTTAATCAGGGTGACCTACAATGAGCAGTTCTTC.

At least ten counts were recorded for this clonotype. V and J are TRBV5-1 and TRBJ1-1; D gene unclear. The germline CDR1 and CDR2 sequences are SGHRS and YFSETQ. Trimming shortened V by 6 bases and J by 2 bases, and 14 bases separated the two germline ends. CDR3 length: 14 amino acids. CDR3 DNA: TGCGCCAGCAACGATGGCCTTATCAACACTGAAGCTTTCTTT. This translates into CASNDGLINTEAFF. Looking up the rest from reference TRBV5-1 and TRBJ1-1 gives the full variable domain: KAGVTQTPRYLIKTRGQQVTLSCSPISGHRSVSWYQQTPGQGLQFLFEYFSETQRNKGNFPGRFSGRQFSNSRSEMNVSTLELGDSALYLCASNDGLINTEAFFGQGTRLTVV.

This clonotype was counted many times. The rearrangement joins TRBV4-3 to TRBJ1-2; possibly TRBD1 for D (6 bases). Germline CDR1 and CDR2: LGHNA and YSLEER. V lost 4 bases, J lost 5 bases, and 17 bases lay in between. There are 15 residues in the CDR3. CDR3 bases: TGCGCCAGCAGCCCCCGGGGACATTCGTTTTATGGCTACACCTTC. It is translated as CASSPRGHSFYGYTF.

The CDR3 spells CSARGFSSYEQYF. DNA for the CDR3: TGCAGTGCCCGGGGGTTCAGCTCCTACGAGCAGTACTTC. The chain employs TRBV20-1 and TRBJ2-7; TRBD2 is a possible D gene (6 bases). Trimming pared 6 bases from V and 0 bases from J, leaving 12 bases between. CDR3 length: 13 amino acids. Germline CDR1 reads DFQATT; CDR2 reads SNEGSKA (reference sequence).

In its sample, this clonotype was seen many times. The V call is TRBV7-9, the J call TRBJ2-7; 7 bases align to TRBD1. From germline, CDR1 is SEHNR and CDR2 FQNEAQ (reference sequence). There are 17 residues in the CDR3. Trimming at V came to 4 bases and at J to 2 bases, leaving 14 bases not matched to a gene. The CDR3 reads CASSSNSRDSRAYEQYF. CDR3 sequence (DNA): TGTGCCAGCAGCTCCAATTCTAGGGACAGCCGAGCCTACGAGCAGTACTTC. Complete variable domain (other parts from reference TRBV7-9 and TRBJ2-7): DTGVSQNPRHKITKRGQNVTFRCDPISEHNRLYWYRQTLGQGPEFLTYFQNEAQLEKSRLLSDRFSAERPKGSFSTLEIQRTEQGDSAMYLCASSSNSRDSRAYEQYFGPGTRLTVT.

This clonotype came up a few times. This sequence joins TRBV3-1 and TRBJ2-1, with D maybe TRBD2 (6 bases). The CDR3 has 16 amino acids. From germline, CDR1 is LGHDT and CDR2 YNNKEL (reference sequence). The V gene lost 4 bases and the J gene lost 4 bases, with 17 bases spanning the gap. Written as DNA, the CDR3 is TGTGCCAGCAGCCTTGATCCGGGACTGACGTACAATGAGCAGTTCTTC. It specifies CASSLDPGLTYNEQFF.

This clonotype was seen more than once but under ten times. CDR3 sequence reads: CATTVYSNQPQHF. For the CDR3, the DNA is TGTGCCACGACTGTGTATAGCAATCAGCCCCAGCATTTT. V usage is TRBV19 and J usage is TRBJ1-5; D is undetermined. Germline V lookup: CDR1 LNHDA, CDR2 SQIVND (reference sequence). This CDR3 comprises 13 residues. V was clipped by 10 bases and J by 0 bases, with 10 bases between them.

The table lists this clonotype with many counts. The rearrangement links TRBV6-2 or TRBV6-3 to TRBJ1-5, with TRBD1 matching 8 bases. This CDR3 region has 13 residues. V dropped 7 bases and J dropped 5; count of bases not matched to a gene: 4. The germline gives CDR1 MNHEY, CDR2 SVGEGT. The CDR3 is CASNGQGHQPQHF. The CDR3 DNA is TGTGCCAGCAACGGACAGGGCCATCAGCCCCAGCATTTT.